Included here is one T cell receptor beta chain sequence, with context. This clone was detected only a few times. Its antigen remains undetermined. Nothing much larger sits one base from this clone, and base qualities are not available. In light of the paper, this sample's time point label describes: about 25 weeks on oral tofacitinib. The intended sense of this specimen's treatment or condition label: oral pan-JAK inhibitor, 5-10 mg twice daily. Lesional scalp punch biopsies and peripheral blood were obtained from alopecia areata patients. PBMCs were isolated by density centrifugation and stained for CD3, CD4 and CD8, and CD4+ and CD8+ T cells were sorted on a FACSAria. This entry belongs to a study of CD8+ T cells in alopecia areata (dated by TCRdb to the late 2010s). Regarding the study in general: The treated patients, all with moderate-to-severe alopecia areata, were enrolled in an open-label pilot trial of oral tofacitinib given at 5 to 10 mg twice daily. Patients received tofacitinib for 6 to 18 months and were then followed off drug for 6 months to check for delayed response and recurrence. The SALT score, which quantifies the percentage of affected scalp surface area, was used to measure disease severity in treated patients. The study used high-throughput TCRbeta sequencing to examine T cell clonal expansion in alopecia areata, in both the C3H/HeJ mouse model and human patients. In humans, TCRbeta sequencing was performed on scalp tissue and on sorted CD4+ and CD8+ peripheral blood T cells from healthy controls and from patients with patchy or totalis/universalis alopecia areata. Biopsies were taken from tofacitinib-treated patients at baseline and again at 4 and 24 weeks into treatment, and several of those patients also had a later scalp biopsy. Scalp clonality was compared among normal scalp (n=4), patchy alopecia areata scalp (n=8), and alopecia totalis/universalis scalp (n=8). RNA came from the PAXgene miRNA kit for fixed scalp, the miRNeasy kit for PBMCs, and the RNeasy kit for mouse skin. TCRbeta CDR3 regions were amplified by immunoSEQ multiplex PCR with 35 Vbeta forward and 13 Jbeta reverse primers.

The CDR3 runs 12 residues from the cysteine to the phenylalanine. Only the CDR3 portion is preserved as DNA: 36 bases, with reading frame beginning at the first base. Trimming at the junction amounts to 4 bases on V and 5 bases on J, and the germline ends lie 8 bases apart. CDR1 and CDR2 (SNHLY, FYNNEI) derive from the germline V gene. Results the study describes overall, beyond this receptor: Because the treated cohort was small and included a single nonresponder, larger studies are needed to assess links between baseline CD8+ expansion and response. Many expanded lesional clones persisted in scalp and blood during tofacitinib treatment, which may partly explain relapse after stopping treatment. Unlike mouse skin, which is dominated by gammadelta T cells, normal human skin has resident alphabeta T cells that are also sequenced, and this complicates analysis of the scalp TCR repertoire. Tofacitinib significantly decreased scalp clonality and the number of expanded CD8+ clones among the top 100 scalp clones. TCR sequences shared between patients were less clear than in mice, possibly partly because of HLA diversity in the patient population. Higher clonality and more expanded CD8+ clones were observed in lesional scalp than in normal scalp, particularly in alopecia totalis/universalis, a finding suggestive of antigenic drive.

The library was prepared using the immunoSEQ multiplex PCR assay. For TCR sequencing, RNA was extracted from every sample and reverse transcribed into cDNA to serve as template. First-strand cDNA was synthesized using SuperScript III with a 2:1 mix of oligo-dT and random hexamers. A synthetic immune receptor repertoire was used to assess amplification bias, and residual bias was removed computationally. As for the original processing: Raw reads were preprocessed to remove errors, and CDR3 was defined according to IMGT conventions as the region from the conserved cysteine to phenylalanine. To get clonality, Shannon entropy was normalized by log2 of the number of productive unique TCRs and the result was subtracted from 1. CD4 or CD8 identity of scalp clones was inferred by cross-referencing scalp TCRbeta sequences with sorted blood CD4 and CD8 repertoires. What TCRdb holds here is the immuneACCESS table cut down to in-frame rearrangements. Part of the clones is not present; checked against another copy, under half of the missing clones reflect an unresolved V gene, and the others are unexplained. That table is the source of V, J and clone size, and D and trimming were worked out from the DNA. The sample has under 350,000 clones on record, 58% of them singletons. Over 1.5% of the sample goes to the ten largest clones.

Here the sequenced sample was CD4+ T cells sorted from blood, taken at week 24, from a patient treated with tofacitinib. Recombination connected TRBV2 to TRBJ2-5; no confident D gene assignment can be made. This TCR was sampled from a human donor with alopecia areata. This receptor carries the CDR3 CASSVYMETQYF. The DNA reads as follows: TGTGCCAGCAGTGTCTATATGGAGACCCAGTACTTC. Reference TRBV2 and TRBJ2-5 proteins supply the regions before and after the CDR3; the full variable domain is: EPEVTQTPSHQVTQMGQEVILRCVPISNHLYFYWYRQILGQKVEFLVSFYNNEISEKSEIFDDQFSVERPDGSNFTLKIRSTKLEDSAMYFCASSVYMETQYFGPGTRLLVL.